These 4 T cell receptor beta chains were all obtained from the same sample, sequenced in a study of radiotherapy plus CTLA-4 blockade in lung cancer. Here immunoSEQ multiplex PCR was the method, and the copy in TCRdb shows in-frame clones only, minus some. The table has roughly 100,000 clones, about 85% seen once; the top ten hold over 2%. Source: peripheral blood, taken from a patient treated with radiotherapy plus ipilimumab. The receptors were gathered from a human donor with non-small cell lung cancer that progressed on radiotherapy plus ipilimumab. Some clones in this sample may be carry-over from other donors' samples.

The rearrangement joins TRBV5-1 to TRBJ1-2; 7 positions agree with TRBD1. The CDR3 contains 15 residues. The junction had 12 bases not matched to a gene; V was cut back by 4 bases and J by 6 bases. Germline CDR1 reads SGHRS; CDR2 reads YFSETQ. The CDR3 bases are TGCGCCAGCAGCAACAGGGGTGCTTCTTATAATGGCTACACCTTC. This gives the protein CASSNRGASYNGYTF. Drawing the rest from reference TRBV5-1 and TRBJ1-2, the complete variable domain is KAGVTQTPRYLIKTRGQQVTLSCSPISGHRSVSWYQQTPGQGLQFLFEYFSETQRNKGNFPGRFSGRQFSNSRSEMNVSTLELGDSALYLCASSNRGASYNGYTFGSGTRLTVV.

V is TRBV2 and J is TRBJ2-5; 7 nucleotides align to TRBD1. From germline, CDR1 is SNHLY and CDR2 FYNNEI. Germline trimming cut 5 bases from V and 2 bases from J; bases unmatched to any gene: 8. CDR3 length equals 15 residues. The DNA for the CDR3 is TGTGCCAGCAGTCCTACCGGGACAGTGCAAGAGACCCAGTACTTC. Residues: CASSPTGTVQETQYF.

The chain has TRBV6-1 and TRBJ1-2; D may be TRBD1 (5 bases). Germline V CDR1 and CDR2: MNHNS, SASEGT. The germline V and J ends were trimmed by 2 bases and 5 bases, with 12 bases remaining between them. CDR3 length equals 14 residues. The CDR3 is CASSEFGGRYGYTF. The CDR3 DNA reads TGTGCCAGCAGTGAATTCGGGGGTCGGTATGGCTACACCTTC.

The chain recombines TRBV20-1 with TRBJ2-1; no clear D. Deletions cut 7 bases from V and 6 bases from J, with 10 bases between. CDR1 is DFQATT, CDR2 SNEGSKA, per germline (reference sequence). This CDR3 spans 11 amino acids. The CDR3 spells CSVKFGNEQFF. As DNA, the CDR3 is TGCAGTGTTAAGTTCGGCAATGAGCAGTTCTTC.